This T cell receptor (beta chain) was observed in a study of cytomegalovirus exposure and HLA in healthy donors. This clone was observed a handful of times. PCR employed 60 Vbeta and 13 Jbeta primers. Original processing notes: An analysis that came later counted 80 million or so unique TCR beta chains, around 12 million shared. The data were produced by immunoSEQ multiplex PCR, yet TCRdb's version contains in-frame clones alone and is incomplete. V, J and clone size are taken as reported in that table, and D and trimming were inferred from the DNA itself. This table holds approximately 140,000 clones, roughly 77% found once. The CDR3 spans 14 residues. Trimming removed 4 bases from V and 2 bases from J; junction bases left unmatched: 5. Germline V CDR1 and CDR2: SQVTM, ANQGSEA.

The receptor was isolated from a female donor in good health and CMV-seronegative. Specimen: PBMCs. The chain recombines TRBV29-1 with TRBJ2-7; 10 nucleotides match TRBD2. The CDR3 here is CSVASSGGTYEQYF. The CDR3 region has the DNA TGCAGCGTTGCATCTAGCGGGGGTACCTACGAGCAGTACTTC.